These 22 T cell receptor beta chains were sequenced from one sample in a study of T cells in Graves' hyperthyroidism and ophthalmopathy. RNA transcripts gave rise to amplified TCR beta CDR3 regions. An initial round of RT-PCR targeting the TCR CDR3 relied on the HTBI primer set. One entry per CDR3 protein results from TCRdb running MiXCR on the multiplex PCR reads. Of approximately 46,000 distinct CDR3 sequences listed, around 49% are singletons. Sequencing input: peripheral blood or thyroid tissue (not recorded which). These receptor sequences come from a woman in her fifties or sixties with Graves' hyperthyroidism.

A remark on this clonotype: One end of the junction fails to match germline, which may point to a read error. The CDR3 nucleotides read TGCGCCGGCAGCCCGGTGGGGGGAGAGGATTACGAGCAGTACTTC. Amino acid sequence: CAGSPVGGEDYEQYF. The V and J genes are TRBV5-1 and TRBJ2-7, with D tentatively TRBD2 (6 bases). There are 15 residues in the CDR3. Per germline, CDR1 SGHRS and CDR2 YFSETQ.

In its sample, this clonotype was seen once. The chain couples TRBV25-1 to TRBJ2-7; TRBD1 aligns across 10 bases. After removal of 4 bases from V and 3 bases from J, the junction contained 3 bases not matched to a gene. The CDR3 consists of 14 residues. From germline, CDR1 is MGHDK and CDR2 SYGVNS. The CDR3 DNA follows: TGTGCCAGCAGTGCGAGGACAGGGGGCTACGAGCAGTACTTC. It encodes CASSARTGGYEQYF.

This clonotype occurred many times. The gene calls are TRBV4-1 and TRBJ2-2; no clear D gene. The CDR3 is 15 residues long. Trimming shortened V by 2 bases and J by 8 bases, and 15 bases separated the two germline ends. Germline assignment: CDR1 MGHRA and CDR2 YSYEKL. The CDR3 nucleotides are TGCGCCAGCAGCCAAATTGTTAATCACCGGGGGGAGCTGTTTTTT. The encoded protein is CASSQIVNHRGELFF.

V and J are TRBV18 and TRBJ2-2, with no clear D. This CDR3 is built from 15 residues. Trimming took off 2 bases at V and 0 bases at J, with 7 bases between the two ends. From germline, CDR1 is KGHSH and CDR2 LQKENI. CDR3 coding DNA: TGTGCCAGCTCACCAGACTCAGCGAACACCGGGGAGCTGTTTTTT. The encoded protein is CASSPDSANTGELFF.

Many counts were recorded for this clonotype. The chain is built from TRBV6-5 and TRBJ1-5; TRBD1 aligns across 11 bases. The CDR3 has 15 amino acids. The ends lost 7 bases at V and 6 bases at J; junction bases unmatched: 8. Germline CDR1 MNHEY, CDR2 SVGAGI. The CDR3 loop is CASKIGQGASQPQHF. CDR3 bases: TGTGCCAGCAAAATTGGACAGGGGGCTTCTCAGCCCCAGCATTTT.

This clonotype was seen many times. This rearrangement joins TRBV20-1 to TRBJ2-3; D ambiguous. Germline lookup yields CDR1 DFQATT and CDR2 SNEGSKA (reference sequence). CDR3 size: 14 residues. V lost 1 base, J lost 0 bases, and 8 bases lay in between. As DNA, the CDR3 is TGCAGTGCTAGAGGGTCGGCTAGCACAGATACGCAGTATTTT. Translation gives CSARGSASTDTQYF.

This clonotype occurred many times. The V gene is TRBV20-1, the J gene TRBJ1-2, with TRBD1 as a possible D gene (5 bases). Trimming shortened V by 6 bases and J by 0 bases, and 17 bases separated the two germline ends. The CDR3 has 15 residues. Germline CDR1 reads DFQATT; CDR2 reads SNEGSKA (reference sequence). The CDR3 DNA reads TGCAGTGCAAACAGTCCAGGGTTAGCTAACTATGGCTACACCTTC. This sequence encodes CSANSPGLANYGYTF.

The table lists this clonotype with many counts. A read error may produce the germline difference seen at one junction end. The chain joins TRBV20-1 to TRBJ2-2, with 10 bases lining up with TRBD2. Germline V gives CDR1 DFQATT, CDR2 SNEGSKA (reference sequence). The CDR3 has 14 residues. Written as DNA, the CDR3 is TGCATTGCTAGAAGCGGGAGGGCCATTGGGGAGCTGTTTTTT. Translation: CIARSGRAIGELFF.

The chain recombines TRBV2 with TRBJ1-4, with TRBD1 matching 8 bases. With 6 bases clipped from V and 6 bases from J, the junction kept 3 bases outside the gene matches. Germline V gives CDR1 SNHLY, CDR2 FYNNEI. The CDR3 contains 13 residues. The CDR3 region is CASSSGQDEKLFF. The CDR3 DNA follows: TGTGCCAGCAGCTCGGGACAGGATGAAAAACTGTTTTTT.

Note on this clonotype: The junction differs from germline at one of its ends, possibly a read error. CDR3 loop: CAGRVSGANVLTF. CDR3 DNA sequence: TGCGCCGGCCGAGTCTCTGGGGCCAACGTCCTGACTTTC. The chain carries TRBV2 and TRBJ2-6; D not certain. Germline CDR1 and CDR2: SNHLY and FYNNEI. The CDR3 covers 13 residues. The variable domain in full, with the rest retrieved from reference TRBV2 and TRBJ2-6, is EPEVTQTPSHQVTQMGQEVILRCVPISNHLYFYWYRQILGQKVEFLVSFYNNEISEKSEIFDDQFSVERPDGSNFTLKIRSTKLEDSAMYFCAGRVSGANVLTFGAGSRLTVL.

In its sample, this clonotype was seen many times. The V and J genes are TRBV7-9 and TRBJ2-1; 12 bases are shared with TRBD2. In germline, CDR1 is SEHNR, CDR2 FQNEAQ (reference sequence). Unmatched junction bases numbered 8, after V lost 5 bases and J lost 9 bases. CDR3 length equals 15 residues. In nucleotides, the CDR3 is TGTGCCAGCAGCCCCAACCCGGGACTAGCGGGTGAGCAGTTCTTC. Residues: CASSPNPGLAGEQFF.

The table lists this clonotype with a few counts. The gene calls are TRBV25-1 and TRBJ2-5, with 8 positions matching TRBD1. Losses at the gene ends were 4 bases for V and 5 bases for J; bases not matched to a gene: 9. Germline CDR1 MGHDK, CDR2 SYGVNS. The CDR3 totals 15 residues. This CDR3 is CASSVGQGGGETQYF. CDR3 DNA sequence: TGTGCCAGCAGTGTCGGACAGGGAGGCGGGGAGACCCAGTACTTC.

J is TRBJ2-5 and V is TRBV15; 7 bases are a match to TRBD2. Trimming took 0 bases from V and 5 from J; bases not matched to a gene: 6. The CDR3 covers 15 residues. Germline-derived CDR1 and CDR2 are LNHNV and YYDKDF (reference sequence). As DNA, the CDR3 is TGTGCCACCAGCAGAGACGGTGCGGGAGTGGAGACCCAGTACTTC. Amino acid sequence: CATSRDGAGVETQYF.

In its sample, this clonotype was seen once. The chain is built from TRBV2 and TRBJ2-5; 12 bases map to TRBD2. J gave up 5 bases and V 4 bases, and 8 bases lay outside the gene matches. Germline V gene data show CDR1 as SNHLY and CDR2 as FYNNEI. The CDR3 contains 16 residues. CDR3 loop: CASSAMTSGRMETQYF. The CDR3 nucleotides are TGTGCCAGCAGTGCTATGACTAGCGGGAGAATGGAGACCCAGTACTTC.

As to this clonotype: A much larger clone is a single base away; this may be a read error. The rearrangement links TRBV28 to TRBJ2-2; 11 nucleotides agree with TRBD2. Germline CDR1 is MDHEN and CDR2 is SYDVKM. Trimming cost V 2 bases and J 6 bases; bases outside gene matches: 8. CDR3 length equals 17 residues. For the CDR3, the DNA is TGTGCCAGCAGTTTAGGGCCGGGACTAGCGGAAGCCGGGGAGCTGTTTTTT. Translation gives CASSLGPGLAEAGELFF.

This clonotype was seen repeatedly, ten times or more. The V and J genes are TRBV5-1 and TRBJ2-5, with a possible D match to TRBD2 (6 bases). Germline lookup yields CDR1 SGHRS and CDR2 YFSETQ. Trimming removed 2 bases from V and 9 bases from J, with 17 bases in between. The CDR3 totals 14 residues. The CDR3 loop is CASSLDPGLAAQYF. The CDR3 region has the DNA TGCGCCAGCAGCTTAGATCCGGGACTTGCGGCCCAGTACTTC.

This clonotype has at least ten counts. The chain links TRBV20-1 to TRBJ2-3, with 8 bases identical to TRBD2. Per the germline V gene, CDR1 is DFQATT and CDR2 is SNEGSKA (reference sequence). CDR3 length: 15 amino acids. The V and J ends lost 1 base and 3 bases, in that order; junction bases with no gene match: 6. DNA of the CDR3: TGCAGTGCTAGAGCGAGACTAGCGACTACAGATACGCAGTATTTT. Translated: CSARARLATTDTQYF.

The chain joins TRBV29-1 to TRBJ2-5, with unresolved D. V lost 3 bases, J lost 11 bases, and 16 bases lay in between. In germline, CDR1 is SQVTM, CDR2 ANQGSEA. This CDR3 comprises 12 residues. CDR3 nucleotides: TGCAGCGTTGAGGAGACCTCGGTTAGGCAGTACTTC. Amino acid sequence: CSVEETSVRQYF.

The chain links TRBV10-3 to TRBJ2-4; 9 bases fit TRBD1. V was pared by 10 bases and J by 6 bases, with 7 bases of the junction left unmatched. Germline CDR1 and CDR2: ENHRY and SYGVKD. The CDR3 consists of 13 residues. This CDR3 reads CASRGTGRNIQYF. CDR3 bases: TGTGCCAGCAGGGGGACAGGGAGAAACATTCAGTACTTC.

This clonotype appeared a single time. The chain couples TRBV7-3 to TRBJ2-3; 12 bases map to TRBD2. Trimming at V came to 5 bases and at J to 3 bases, leaving 9 bases not matched to a gene. This CDR3 is 17 amino acids long. Germline CDR1 is SGHTA and CDR2 is FQGTGA. The CDR3 bases are TGTGCCAGCAGCCCATACCCGGGACTAGCGGGTACAGATACGCAGTATTTT. It specifies CASSPYPGLAGTDTQYF.

This clonotype was recorded many times. This sequence joins TRBV24-1 and TRBJ2-7; 9 bases align to TRBD1. The germline gives CDR1 KGHDR, CDR2 SFDVKD. V was clipped by 3 bases and J by 3 bases; unmatched bases: 8. The CDR3 loop spans 16 amino acids. In DNA form, the CDR3 reads TGTGCCACCAGTGATCCCCGGGACAGGGCATACTACGAGCAGTACTTC. This translates into CATSDPRDRAYYEQYF.

This chain joins TRBV2 and TRBJ1-1, with D unresolved. V gave up 4 bases and J gave up 3 bases, with 12 bases separating them. CDR1 is SNHLY and CDR2 is FYNNEI in the germline V gene. This CDR3 contains 14 residues. CDR3 in DNA: TGTGCCAGCAGTGCCCCGGGGAGACACACTGAAGCTTTCTTT. It yields the protein CASSAPGRHTEAFF. The full variable domain, in which reference TRBV2 and TRBJ1-1 provide the parts outside the CDR3, is EPEVTQTPSHQVTQMGQEVILRCVPISNHLYFYWYRQILGQKVEFLVSFYNNEISEKSEIFDDQFSVERPDGSNFTLKIRSTKLEDSAMYFCASSAPGRHTEAFFGQGTRLTVV.